The T cell receptor beta chain described here comes from a study of identical twins. TCRdb reprocessed the 5' RACE reads via MiXCR and lists one record per CDR3 protein. The sample comprises roughly 1.6 million distinct CDR3 sequences, around 29% of which are singletons, and 0.25% to 0.3% rests with the top ten. V gave up 4 bases and J gave up 6 bases, with 10 bases separating them. Germline CDR1 reads SQVTM; CDR2 reads ANQGSEA. This CDR3 region has 12 residues. This TCR was recovered from a newborn girl in good health. The sequencing sample was made of cord blood. The J gene is TRBJ2-1, the V gene TRBV29-1; D is tentatively TRBD1 or TRBD2 (6 bases each). The DNA of the CDR3 is TGCAGCGTTGGAGGGGGGACCAATGAGCAGTTCTTC. Its protein is CSVGGGTNEQFF.